Following are 13 T cell receptor beta chains from one sample sequenced in a study of T cells after yellow fever vaccination. TCRdb reprocessed the 5' RACE reads via MiXCR and lists one record per CDR3 protein. The table has some 500,000 distinct CDR3 sequences, approximately 15% seen once. This material consisted of PBMCs, taken on the day of the yellow fever booster vaccination. These receptors all come from a man in his thirties or forties who received the YFV17D yellow fever vaccine.

The gene calls are TRBV21-1 and TRBJ1-2. TRBV21-1 is annotated as a pseudogene. The CDR3 is made up of 19 amino acids. This CDR3 reads CASSKGSFGWRFANYGYTF. For the CDR3, the DNA is TGTGCCAGCAGCAAAGGATCGTTCGGATGGAGATTCGCTAACTATGGCTACACCTTC.

The table lists this clonotype with a few counts. The chain couples TRBV29-1 to TRBJ2-3; D might be TRBD2 (6 bases). V was shortened by 7 bases and J by 0 bases, with 17 bases between the two germline ends. CDR1 and CDR2 (germline): SQVTM, ANQGSEA. The length of the CDR3 is 15 residues. CDR3 protein: CSARSAGTSTDTQYF. Here the CDR3 DNA reads TGCAGCGCCCGCTCCGCGGGGACTAGCACAGATACGCAGTATTTT.

The chain combines TRBV6-1 with TRBJ2-5; no definite D call. CDR1 and CDR2 from the germline V gene are MNHNS and SASEGT. Trimming stripped 8 bases from V and 5 bases from J, with 18 bases between. The CDR3 loop spans 14 amino acids. Here the CDR3 DNA reads TGTGCCAGCCACCCCGCGGCAGTCCGGGAGACCCAGTACTTC. Amino acid sequence: CASHPAAVRETQYF.

This clonotype was seen only a few times. This CDR3 reads CASSSSGTGITEAFF. CDR3 coding DNA: TGTGCCAGCAGCTCCTCCGGGACGGGAATCACTGAAGCTTTCTTT. The chain carries TRBV7-9 and TRBJ1-1; tentative D call: TRBD1 (5 bases). Trimming shortened V by 4 bases and J by 4 bases, and 16 bases separated the two germline ends. The CDR3 has 15 residues. CDR1 SEHNR and CDR2 FQNEAQ come from the germline V gene (reference sequence). Filled out from reference TRBV7-9 and TRBJ1-1, the complete variable domain reads DTGVSQNPRHKITKRGQNVTFRCDPISEHNRLYWYRQTLGQGPEFLTYFQNEAQLEKSRLLSDRFSAERPKGSFSTLEIQRTEQGDSAMYLCASSSSGTGITEAFFGQGTRLTVV.

This clonotype was seen a handful of times. The chain is built from TRBV20-1 and TRBJ2-5; 11 bases agree with TRBD1. This CDR3 contains 17 residues. CDR1 and CDR2 from the germline V gene are DFQATT and SNEGSKA (reference sequence). Trimming removed 1 base from V and 3 bases from J; junction bases left unmatched: 10. CDR3 loop: CSARGTGGLVWEETQYF. The CDR3 nucleotides are TGCAGTGCTAGAGGGACAGGGGGCTTGGTATGGGAAGAGACCCAGTACTTC.

This clonotype was recorded at least ten times. This chain's CDR3 is CASSTNGGTGELFF. CDR3 sequence (DNA): TGTGCCAGCAGTACCAATGGTGGCACCGGGGAGCTGTTTTTT. The gene calls are TRBV12-3 or TRBV12-4 and TRBJ2-2, with no clear D. CDR3 length: 14 amino acids. V dropped 5 bases and J dropped 4 bases, with 11 bases sitting between them.

The gene calls are TRBV3-1 and TRBJ2-7; D possibly matches TRBD1 or TRBD2 (5 bases each). The CDR3 runs 14 residues. Looked up from germline, CDR1 is LGHDT and CDR2 is YNNKEL (reference sequence). V lost 6 bases to trimming and J lost 7 bases, with 19 bases between them. This chain's CDR3 is CASSHRDPGQEQYF. As DNA, the CDR3 is TGTGCCAGCAGTCACCGGGACCCCGGGCAGGAGCAGTACTTC.

The V gene is TRBV6-1, the J gene TRBJ2-7; 11 bases line up with TRBD2. Germline V gene data show CDR1 as MNHNS and CDR2 as SASEGT. There are 15 residues in the CDR3. V dropped 3 bases and J dropped 6; count of bases not matched to a gene: 7. Here the CDR3 DNA reads TGTGCCAGCAGTGATATAGCGGGAGGGCCTTCCGAGCAGTACTTC. It is translated as CASSDIAGGPSEQYF.

The chain has TRBV9 and TRBJ2-1; D is perhaps TRBD2 (5 bases). The CDR3 sequence is 13 residues long. CDR1 is SGDLS, CDR2 YYNGEE, per germline. The V end lost 0 bases, the J end lost 10 bases, and 11 bases lay between the germline ends. CDR3: CASSVDPTKEQFF. The CDR3 bases are TGTGCCAGCAGCGTAGACCCGACTAAGGAGCAGTTCTTC.

The chain uses TRBV10-1 and TRBJ2-3, with a weak D call TRBD2 (5 bases). The CDR3 contains 13 residues. CDR1 is WNHNN, CDR2 SYGVQD, per germline (reference sequence). Trimming took off 6 bases at V and 5 bases at J, with 12 bases between the two ends. The chain's CDR3 is CASSPLTKDTQYF. As DNA, the CDR3 is TGCGCCAGCAGCCCTCTGACTAAAGATACGCAGTATTTT.

This clonotype was seen only a few times. The rearrangement uses TRBV5-4 and TRBJ2-1, with 11 bases that match TRBD2. Germline V lookup: CDR1 SGHNT, CDR2 YYREEE (reference sequence). The CDR3 contains 15 residues. The trim removed 0 bases at V and 9 bases at J, leaving 5 bases unmatched. The CDR3 DNA reads as TGTGCCAGCAGCTTGGAACTAGCGGGAGTATTTGAGCAGTTCTTC. Residues: CASSLELAGVFEQFF. Full variable domain (outside the CDR3, taken from reference TRBV5-4 and TRBJ2-1): ETGVTQSPTHLIKTRGQQVTLRCSSQSGHNTVSWYQQALGQGPQFIFQYYREEENGRGNFPPRFSGLQFPNYSSELNVNALELDDSALYLCASSLELAGVFEQFFGPGTRLTVL.

This clonotype was observed a few times. V gene TRBV7-6 combines with J gene TRBJ2-1; TRBD2 might be the D (6 bases). The V and J ends lost 3 bases and 10 bases respectively, with 22 bases between them. CDR1 is SGHVS and CDR2 is FNYEAQ in the germline V gene. The CDR3 contains 16 residues. The CDR3 region is CASSFSAALAQKEQFF. The DNA of the CDR3 is TGTGCCAGCAGCTTTAGCGCCGCGCTAGCGCAAAAAGAGCAGTTCTTC. Full variable domain (rest looked up from reference TRBV7-6 and TRBJ2-1): GAGVSQSPRYKVTKRGQDVALRCDPISGHVSLYWYRQALGQGPEFLTYFNYEAQQDKSGLPNDRFSAERPEGSISTLTIQRTEQRDSAMYRCASSFSAALAQKEQFFGPGTRLTVL.

This clonotype was counted many times. The chain carries TRBV18 and TRBJ2-5; D not certain. Germline lookup yields CDR1 KGHSH and CDR2 LQKENI. CDR3 size: 12 residues. The V and J ends lost 1 base and 2 bases respectively, with 2 bases between them. In DNA, the CDR3 is TGTGCCAGCTCACCACAACAAGAGACCCAGTACTTC. This sequence encodes CASSPQQETQYF. Full variable domain (remainder filled in from reference TRBV18 and TRBJ2-5): NAGVMQNPRHLVRRRGQEARLRCSPMKGHSHVYWYRQLPEEGLKFMVYLQKENIIDESGMPKERFSAEFPKEGPSILRIQQVVRGDSAAYFCASSPQQETQYFGPGTRLLVL.